The 3 T cell receptor beta chains reported below all come from one sample, sequenced in a study of cytomegalovirus exposure and HLA in healthy donors. Vbeta (60) and Jbeta (13) primers were used in the PCR. The table came from immunoSEQ multiplex PCR; TCRdb's copy has only in-frame clones and leaves some out. Counted here are about 160,000 clones, about three quarters occurring once; the ten biggest clones make up less than 15%. The specimen was PBMCs. These receptors were taken from a man aged 35-49 years in good health and CMV-seropositive.

The rearrangement joins TRBV5-1 to TRBJ2-5; 10 nucleotides line up with TRBD1. The CDR3 has 15 amino acids. The trim removed 4 bases at V and 9 bases at J, leaving 12 bases unmatched. Germline CDR1 reads SGHRS; CDR2 reads YFSETQ. The CDR3 reads CASSPTGTGVEAQYF. CDR3 nucleotides: TGCGCCAGCAGCCCTACCGGGACAGGGGTCGAGGCCCAGTACTTC. Supplemented by reference TRBV5-1 and TRBJ2-5, the full variable domain reads KAGVTQTPRYLIKTRGQQVTLSCSPISGHRSVSWYQQTPGQGLQFLFEYFSETQRNKGNFPGRFSGRQFSNSRSEMNVSTLELGDSALYLCASSPTGTGVEAQYFGPGTRLLVL.

The genes are TRBV7-2 and TRBJ2-7; tentative D call: TRBD2 (5 bases). The V end was cut by 0 bases, the J end by 9 bases, with 24 bases between. The CDR3 extends over 17 amino acids. CDR1 is SGHTA, CDR2 FQGNSA, per germline. Here the CDR3 DNA reads TGTGCCAGCAGCTTAGCAGGGAGTAAGAAGATGGTTGGTGGGCAGTACTTC. Protein: CASSLAGSKKMVGGQYF.

V is TRBV1 and J is TRBJ2-3; TRBD2, as called in the table, went unchecked against the DNA. TRBV1 is annotated as a pseudogene. The CDR3 sequence is 13 residues long. CDR3: CTSRGRATDTQYF. The CDR3 DNA reads TGCACCAGTCGCGGGAGGGCCACAGATACGCAGTATTTT.